This T cell receptor (beta chain) was sequenced for a study of preoperative IRX-2 immunotherapy in early breast cancer. V was shortened by 0 bases and J by 6 bases, with 13 bases between the two germline ends. This CDR3 has 15 residues. Germline lookup yields CDR1 SGHRS and CDR2 YFSETQ. Only in-frame clones appear in the TCRdb table, and some are missing; sequencing was by immunoSEQ multiplex PCR. Altogether some 35,000 clones are present, roughly 82% being singletons, with the ten largest covering roughly 1.5%. The treatment is: preoperative locoregional IRX-2 cytokine immunotherapy. Preoperative locoregional IRX-2 cytokine immunotherapy was tested in the phase Ib source study.

The chain has TRBV5-1 and TRBJ1-5; the D gene is possibly TRBD1 (5 bases). This material consisted of lymph node tissue, taken after IRX-2 immunotherapy. The source of this sequence is a human donor with breast cancer. CDR3 sequence (DNA): TGCGCCAGCAGCTTGGACGGGGCAGGGAGTCAGCCCCAGCATTTT. Translation gives CASSLDGAGSQPQHF.